The T cell receptor beta chain under discussion was sequenced for a study of blood T cell repertoires in COVID-19. Study context: Spain, Italy and the United States supplied samples that represented acute and convalescent COVID-19.

Per the study methods: Using reference gene primer amplification, nucleated cell counts were estimated. Assay: immunoSEQ multiplex PCR; the TCRdb copy retains only in-frame clones and omits some. For V, J and clone size, that table is used; D and trimming come from the DNA. This sample carries almost 300,000 clones, around nine tenths of them seen once, and the ten largest clones take 1.3%. The TCR comes from a man in his 70s with acute or convalescent COVID-19. The specimen sequenced was peripheral blood.

The CDR3 loop is CASSREAGGSGNTIYF. The CDR3 DNA reads TGCGCCAGCAGCCGGGAGGCCGGAGGCTCTGGAAACACCATATATTTT. The chain carries TRBV5-1 and TRBJ1-3; D remains ambiguous. Germline values: CDR1 SGHRS, CDR2 YFSETQ. The germline V and J ends were trimmed by 4 bases and 0 bases, with 14 bases remaining between them. This CDR3 has 16 amino acids.